Below are 29 T cell receptor beta chains sequenced from a single sample in a study of CD8+ T cells in alopecia areata. Treatment defined: oral pan-JAK inhibitor, 5-10 mg twice daily. TCR sequencing used cDNA made by reverse transcription of extracted RNA. Measured with immunoSEQ multiplex PCR; TCRdb has only the in-frame clones, and not every one. The sample has some 80,000 clones, roughly 66% seen once. The starting material was CD8+ T cells sorted from blood, obtained at week 24, from a patient treated with tofacitinib. These receptors were obtained from a human donor with alopecia areata.

The chain has TRBV2 and TRBJ1-5; no clear D. Germline values: CDR1 SNHLY, CDR2 FYNNEI. This CDR3 region has 14 residues. The V end lost 8 bases, the J end lost 0 bases, and 11 bases lay between the germline ends. CDR3 region: CASQRGFSNQPQHF. Here the CDR3 DNA reads TGTGCCAGCCAGCGCGGGTTTAGCAATCAGCCCCAGCATTTT.

This clone was seen only a few times. V and J are TRBV25-1 and TRBJ2-7, with no clear D. CDR1 is MGHDK, CDR2 SYGVNS, per germline. This CDR3 is built from 11 residues. V lost 4 bases, J lost 9 bases, and 10 bases lay in between. The CDR3 sequence is CASSGPWGQYF. The CDR3 DNA sequence: TGTGCCAGCAGTGGCCCTTGGGGGCAGTACTTC.

This sequence joins TRBV6-5 and TRBJ2-5; TRBD1 matches 7 bases. Losses at the gene ends were 2 bases for V and 4 bases for J; bases not matched to a gene: 10. The germline V gene has CDR1 MNHEY and CDR2 SVGAGI. CDR3 length: 16 residues. In nucleotides, the CDR3 is TGTGCCAGCAGTTACATAGGGGCAGCAGGGGGAGAGACCCAGTACTTC. Protein sequence: CASSYIGAAGGETQYF.

The chain links TRBV5-8 to TRBJ2-7; no firm D call. Trimming removed 0 bases at V and 7 bases at J, with 14 bases between. Germline CDR1 is SGHTS and CDR2 is YDEGEE. The CDR3 covers 14 residues. CDR3 loop: CASSLEVVPLEQYF. In nucleotides, the CDR3 is TGTGCCAGCAGCTTGGAGGTAGTCCCTCTGGAGCAGTACTTC. Combining the CDR3 with reference TRBV5-8 and TRBJ2-7 gives the whole variable domain EAGVTQSPTHLIKTRGQQATLRCSPISGHTSVYWYQQALGLGLQFLLWYDEGEERNRGNFPPRFSGRQFPNYSSELNVNALELEDSALYLCASSLEVVPLEQYFGPGTRLTVT.

The chain joins TRBV5-1 to TRBJ2-1, with 7 bases lining up with TRBD2. Trimming cost V 3 bases and J 0 bases; bases outside gene matches: 9. The CDR3 runs to 17 residues. Germline CDR1 reads SGHRS; CDR2 reads YFSETQ. The CDR3 here is CASSSSIAGSSYNEQFF. Here the CDR3 DNA reads TGCGCCAGCAGCTCATCAATAGCGGGTAGCTCCTACAATGAGCAGTTCTTC. The whole variable domain, filled in from reference TRBV5-1 and TRBJ2-1, reads KAGVTQTPRYLIKTRGQQVTLSCSPISGHRSVSWYQQTPGQGLQFLFEYFSETQRNKGNFPGRFSGRQFSNSRSEMNVSTLELGDSALYLCASSSSIAGSSYNEQFFGPGTRLTVL.

This clone appeared once. The V call is TRBV15, the J call TRBJ2-4, with 9 bases identical to TRBD1. The CDR3 is 15 residues long. The trim removed 0 bases at V and 5 bases at J, leaving 2 bases unmatched. CDR1 and CDR2 (germline): LNHNV, YYDKDF (reference sequence). As DNA, the CDR3 is TGTGCCACCAGCAGAGAGACAGGGGGGGAAAACATTCAGTACTTC. It yields the protein CATSRETGGENIQYF.

This clone occurred a few times. The chain joins TRBV28 to TRBJ1-4; D uncertain. The germline gives CDR1 MDHEN, CDR2 SYDVKM. Trimming took off 5 bases at V and 8 bases at J, with 12 bases between the two ends. The CDR3 covers 13 residues. CDR3 DNA sequence: TGTGCCAGCAGTGGGAGGGCCTGGGAAAAACTGTTTTTT. Translated, it gives CASSGRAWEKLFF.

This clone turned up a few times. The chain couples TRBV6-6 to TRBJ1-1, with no clear D. V was pared by 6 bases and J by 7 bases, with 12 bases between. This CDR3 is 12 amino acids long. The germline CDR1 and CDR2 sequences are MNHNY and SVGAGI (reference sequence). CDR3: CASSPGLFEAFF. CDR3 coding DNA: TGTGCCAGCAGCCCCGGGTTGTTTGAAGCTTTCTTT.

V is TRBV4-1 and J is TRBJ2-7; 9 bases line up with TRBD1. J was trimmed by 3 bases and V by 4 bases; bases with no gene match: 7. There are 15 residues in the CDR3. Germline values: CDR1 MGHRA, CDR2 YSYEKL. Here the CDR3 reads CASSPAGTGFYEQYF. In DNA, the CDR3 is TGCGCCAGCAGCCCGGCCGGGACAGGGTTCTACGAGCAGTACTTC.

The chain carries TRBV5-1 and TRBJ1-3, with TRBD1 as a possible D gene (5 bases). Trimming left V 1 base short and J 4 bases short, with 12 bases between. Looked up from germline, CDR1 is SGHRS and CDR2 is YFSETQ. The CDR3 extends over 15 amino acids. In DNA, the CDR3 is TGCGCCAGCAGCTTGCCGAGGGACGGCGGAAACACCATATATTTT. Translation gives CASSLPRDGGNTIYF.

The V call is TRBV29-1, the J call TRBJ2-1; TRBD1 is a possible D gene (6 bases). Looked up from germline, CDR1 is SQVTM and CDR2 is ANQGSEA. V shed 3 bases and J shed 4 bases, with 10 bases lying between them. The CDR3 sequence is 13 residues long. The chain's CDR3 is CSVDGGAYNEQFF. The CDR3 nucleotides are TGCAGCGTTGATGGGGGCGCGTACAATGAGCAGTTCTTC.

This CDR3 is CASSTQGDLFDGQYF. The CDR3 bases are TGTGCCAGCAGTACACAGGGGGACCTTTTCGACGGGCAGTACTTC. The chain is built from TRBV27 and TRBJ2-7, with TRBD1 matching 8 bases. J was trimmed by 9 bases and V by 5 bases; bases with no gene match: 15. Germline-derived CDR1 and CDR2 are MNHEY and SMNVEV (reference sequence). This CDR3 has 15 residues.

J is TRBJ2-7 and V is TRBV9, with 7 bases lining up with TRBD2. This CDR3 region has 16 residues. J lost 7 bases, V lost 0 bases, and 13 bases had no gene match. CDR1 is SGDLS and CDR2 is YYNGEE in the germline V gene. The chain's CDR3 is CASSVDPSGGVREQYF. CDR3 in DNA: TGTGCCAGCAGCGTAGATCCTAGCGGAGGGGTGAGAGAGCAGTACTTC.

The chain couples TRBV30 to TRBJ2-7; maybe TRBD2 (6 bases). V was trimmed by 0 bases and J by 6 bases, leaving 12 bases between them. CDR1 and CDR2 from the germline V gene are GTSNPN and SVGIG (reference sequence). The CDR3 extends over 13 amino acids. CDR3 amino acids: CAWSVTGRSEQYF. CDR3 bases: TGTGCCTGGAGTGTAACCGGGAGAAGCGAGCAGTACTTC.

This chain connects TRBV4-1 to TRBJ2-2, with TRBD1 matching over 11 bases. Germline V lookup: CDR1 MGHRA, CDR2 YSYEKL. J gave up 6 bases and V 1 base, and 4 bases lay outside the gene matches. The CDR3 is made up of 16 amino acids. CDR3 nucleotide sequence: TGCGCCAGCAGCCAAGTAGGGACAGGGGGATCCGGGGAGCTGTTTTTT. Its protein product is CASSQVGTGGSGELFF.

About this clone itself: Other DNA variants within this sample encode the same CDR3. This chain connects TRBV5-1 to TRBJ2-5, with 7 nucleotides matching TRBD2. The CDR3 is 17 amino acids. The germline gives CDR1 SGHRS, CDR2 YFSETQ. V trimming: 3 bases; J trimming: 5 bases; junction bases outside the gene matches: 16. CDR3 sequence (DNA): TGCGCCAGCAGCTCCCAAGCGGGGCCTGCCGGGAGGGAGACCCAGTACTTC. Translated, it gives CASSSQAGPAGRETQYF. Full variable domain (outside the CDR3, taken from reference TRBV5-1 and TRBJ2-5): KAGVTQTPRYLIKTRGQQVTLSCSPISGHRSVSWYQQTPGQGLQFLFEYFSETQRNKGNFPGRFSGRQFSNSRSEMNVSTLELGDSALYLCASSSQAGPAGRETQYFGPGTRLLVL.

This CDR3 reads CASSAGGTVNTEAFF. In DNA, the CDR3 is TGTGCCAGCAGCGCGGGGGGGACAGTTAACACTGAAGCTTTCTTT. This chain joins TRBV9 and TRBJ1-1, with 7 bases lining up with TRBD1. With 3 bases clipped from V and 2 bases from J, the junction kept 7 bases outside the gene matches. CDR3 length: 15 residues. Per germline, CDR1 SGDLS and CDR2 YYNGEE. Complete variable domain (other parts from reference TRBV9 and TRBJ1-1): DSGVTQTPKHLITATGQRVTLRCSPRSGDLSVYWYQQSLDQGLQFLIQYYNGEERAKGNILERFSAQQFPDLHSELNLSSLELGDSALYFCASSAGGTVNTEAFFGQGTRLTVV.

The chain carries TRBV27 and TRBJ1-2; 7 nucleotides agree with TRBD1. With 3 bases clipped from V and 5 bases from J, the junction kept 6 bases outside the gene matches. The CDR3 is 14 amino acids. Germline V lookup: CDR1 MNHEY, CDR2 SMNVEV (reference sequence). The CDR3 spells CASSFTGDPYGYTF. DNA of the CDR3: TGTGCCAGCAGTTTCACAGGGGACCCTTATGGCTACACCTTC.

The J gene is TRBJ1-2, the V gene TRBV18; D is unclear. Trimming stripped 2 bases from V and 5 bases from J, with 21 bases between. The CDR3 is 17 residues long. Germline V CDR1 and CDR2: KGHSH, LQKENI. This chain's CDR3 is CASSPSSWEHRAYGYTF. Here the CDR3 DNA reads TGTGCCAGCTCACCATCTAGCTGGGAACATAGAGCTTATGGCTACACCTTC.

This chain links TRBV27 with TRBJ2-7; D is uncertain. The V and J ends lost 3 bases and 0 bases respectively, with 12 bases between them. The CDR3 is 15 residues long. Germline V gene data show CDR1 as MNHEY and CDR2 as SMNVEV (reference sequence). Here the CDR3 DNA reads TGTGCCAGCAGTTTTTTTCCAGAGAGCTCCTACGAGCAGTACTTC. Its translation is CASSFFPESSYEQYF.

J is TRBJ2-1 and V is TRBV13; D not certain. The V gene lost 1 base and the J gene lost 10 bases, with 8 bases spanning the gap. The CDR3 length is 12 residues. The V gene's germline CDR1 is PRHDT and CDR2 FYEKMQ (reference sequence). The CDR3 coding sequence is TGTGCCAGCAGCTTAGCCCTCGGGGAGCAGTTCTTC. Residues: CASSLALGEQFF.

This chain joins TRBV5-6 and TRBJ1-2; D is unresolved. From germline, CDR1 is SGHDT and CDR2 YYEEEE. The CDR3 consists of 16 residues. Trimming took 4 bases from V and 4 from J, leaving 20 bases between them. CDR3 DNA: TGTGCCAGCAGCCTAGGACCCGACCAGCTATCCTATGGCTACACCTTC. This codes for CASSLGPDQLSYGYTF.

This rearrangement joins TRBV27 to TRBJ2-7, with TRBD1 identical over 8 bases. CDR1 and CDR2 from the germline V gene are MNHEY and SMNVEV (reference sequence). The trim removed 8 bases at V and 7 bases at J, leaving 10 bases unmatched. The CDR3 totals 13 residues. In DNA form, the CDR3 reads TGTGCCAGCGGGACAGGAGGAAATGGAGAGCAGTACTTC. As protein: CASGTGGNGEQYF.

V gene TRBV7-9 combines with J gene TRBJ2-5; D is ambiguous. Trimming shortened V by 2 bases and J by 1 base, and 8 bases separated the two germline ends. The germline V gene encodes CDR1 SEHNR and CDR2 FQNEAQ (reference sequence). The CDR3 has 14 residues. The CDR3 DNA follows: TGTGCCAGCAGCTTACTCTCCAGCCAAGAGACCCAGTACTTC. It encodes CASSLLSSQETQYF.

This clone was found many times. The chain uses TRBV13 and TRBJ2-3; unclear D gene. CDR1 and CDR2 from the germline V gene are PRHDT and FYEKMQ (reference sequence). Between the trimmed V and J ends, which lost 5 bases and 3 bases, there was a span of 9 bases. The length of the CDR3 is 13 residues. This chain's CDR3 is CASSPGRTDTQYF. CDR3 nucleotide sequence: TGTGCCAGCAGCCCTGGCCGGACAGATACGCAGTATTTT. Filled out from reference TRBV13 and TRBJ2-3, the complete variable domain reads AAGVIQSPRHLIKEKRETATLKCYPIPRHDTVYWYQQGPGQDPQFLISFYEKMQSDKGSIPDRFSAQQFSDYHSELNMSSLELGDSALYFCASSPGRTDTQYFGPGTRLTVL.

The chain combines TRBV6-6 with TRBJ2-5; 10 bases are a match to TRBD2. V trimming: 6 bases; J trimming: 0 bases; junction bases outside the gene matches: 1. The length of the CDR3 is 14 residues. Germline CDR1 and CDR2: MNHNY and SVGAGI (reference sequence). CDR3 region: CASRLAGYQETQYF. CDR3 nucleotide sequence: TGTGCCAGCAGACTAGCGGGGTACCAAGAGACCCAGTACTTC.

This clone has a handful of counts. The rearrangement links TRBV5-4 to TRBJ2-3; 11 bases match TRBD1. Trimming removed 3 bases from V and 5 bases from J; junction bases left unmatched: 5. The germline V gene has CDR1 SGHNT and CDR2 YYREEE (reference sequence). CDR3 length: 15 amino acids. CDR3 in amino acids: CASSSDRGHQDTQYF. The CDR3 DNA sequence: TGTGCCAGCAGCTCGGACAGGGGGCATCAAGATACGCAGTATTTT.

The chain couples TRBV6-8 to TRBJ2-7, with D possibly being TRBD1 (5 bases). From germline, CDR1 is MNHGY and CDR2 SAAAGT. The CDR3 runs 12 residues. The ends were cut back, 5 bases at V and 6 bases at J, with 11 bases in the middle. CDR3: CASSDSSAEQYF. For the CDR3, the DNA is TGTGCCAGCAGTGACAGTTCTGCCGAGCAGTACTTC.

The chain combines TRBV6-5 with TRBJ2-1, with D possibly being TRBD1 or TRBD2 (5 bases each). CDR3 length: 13 residues. CDR1 MNHEY and CDR2 SVGAGI come from the germline V gene. V lost 5 bases to trimming and J lost 9 bases, with 14 bases between them. The CDR3 DNA follows: TGTGCCAGCAGTGAACTCGGGACCATTGAGCAGTTCTTC. Translation: CASSELGTIEQFF.